This T cell receptor beta chain was sequenced during a study of PD-1 blockade in classical Hodgkin lymphoma. Time point denoted: newly diagnosed, previously untreated cHL patient sample. Negative selection with magnetic separation was used to purify CD4+ T cells from thawed PBMCs. With 4 bases clipped from V and 3 bases from J, the junction kept 4 bases outside the gene matches. This CDR3 has 14 residues. CDR1 and CDR2 (germline): SGDLS, YYNGEE. The table came from immunoSEQ multiplex PCR; TCRdb's copy has only in-frame clones and leaves some out. This sample has 25,000 to 35,000 clones; about 88% occur once, and the top ten carry 0.95% to 1.5%.

The rearrangement links TRBV9 to TRBJ2-1; 7 positions match TRBD2. The sequence derives from a human donor with classical Hodgkin lymphoma. The sample taken for sequencing was CD4+ T cells from blood. This CDR3 is CASSPGGGYNEQFF. CDR3 sequence (DNA): TGTGCCAGCAGCCCTGGGGGGGGCTACAATGAGCAGTTCTTC.